This TCR beta chain came from a study of read filtering for tumor transcriptome and immune sequencing. This clonotype was seen ten or more times. This library used about 400 ng RNA and molecular barcoded adaptors spanning alpha/delta and beta/gamma chains. TCRdb itself ran the reads through MiXCR, one entry per CDR3 protein. This sample has more than 20,000 distinct CDR3 sequences, with about 20% found just once. Deletions cut 1 base from V and 0 bases from J, with 16 bases between. The V gene's germline CDR1 is LGHDT and CDR2 YNNKEL (reference sequence). This CDR3 region has 18 residues. The gene calls are TRBV3-1 and TRBJ2-1; perhaps D is TRBD1 or TRBD2 (6 bases each). This sequence was found in a donor at least 40 years old with multiple myeloma. Sequencing was done on a sample of a population of CD138-negative cells sorted from bone marrow. CDR3 sequence reads: CASSQAGGNPISYNEQFF. The CDR3 DNA is TGTGCCAGCAGCCAAGCCGGGGGCAACCCCATCTCCTACAATGAGCAGTTCTTC.